One TCR beta chain is described in this entry. Antigen unknown. The Oncomine TCR Beta short-read assay was what sequenced the DNA obtained from cultured CD4+ T cells. TCRdb processed the PCR reads anew with MiXCR; each CDR3 protein has one entry. The sample has 8,000 to 10,000 distinct CDR3 sequences, around 60% seen once. This sample is part of a study of vaccination and CD4 T cells after COVID-19. Study overall: Sampling after COVID took place at a median of around 91 days (range 35 to 161) following diagnosis. Study-level points and caveats: Convalescent patients displayed a median around 86% of reactive clones emerging only post-vaccination.

As to treatment: approximately 11-day PBMC culture with coronavirus spike peptide pools or control peptides (ViraFEST assay). IL-2 (roughly 9.3 IU/ml) and peptide pools (around 9.6 ug/ml) were added to cultures of under 2.5 million PBMCs per well. The receptor's source is a human donor who had recovered from COVID-19. The sample taken for sequencing was CD4+ T cells from blood, cultured in vitro.

CDR3 nucleotide sequence: TGTGCCAGCATACGGGGACAGGGAGGGAGAGAGACCCAGTACTTC. This codes for CASIRGQGGRETQYF. The V call is TRBV2, the J call TRBJ2-5, with 9 nucleotides matching TRBD1. Germline V CDR1 and CDR2: SNHLY, FYNNEI. J gave up 4 bases and V 7 bases, and 10 bases lay outside the gene matches. This CDR3 has 15 residues. Supplemented by reference TRBV2 and TRBJ2-5, the full variable domain reads EPEVTQTPSHQVTQMGQEVILRCVPISNHLYFYWYRQILGQKVEFLVSFYNNEISEKSEIFDDQFSVERPDGSNFTLKIRSTKLEDSAMYFCASIRGQGGRETQYFGPGTRLLVL.